A selection of T cell receptor beta chains follows, all from one sample in a study of shared clonotypes between healthy human individuals. Sequenced by immunoSEQ multiplex PCR; TCRdb stores in-frame clones only, minus some. The table shows hundreds of thousands of clones, with 90% to 97% occurring only once. Sequencing used naive CD4+ T cells sorted from blood. The source is a woman aged 25 to 39 in good health. The CDR3 runs from the conserved cysteine through the conserved F or W. Each record gives: D gene, V gene, clone size, J gene, CDR3 DNA, CDR3 protein. D genes are given only for firm matches. Where a row states a size, it is once, few, many or the class of an expanded clone; other rows omit it.

d_call: NA; v_call: TRBV6-6; clone_size: NA; j_call: TRBJ2-1; cdr3_nt: TGTGCCAGCAGCCCCCGAAGCGCGAGCTCCTACAATGAGCAGTTCTTC; cdr3_aa: CASSPRSASSYNEQFF
d_call: NA; v_call: TRBV7-3; clone_size: NA; j_call: TRBJ2-5; cdr3_nt: TGTGCCAGCAGCCCCCGCCATTCAGGGGAGAAAGAGACCCAGTACTTC; cdr3_aa: CASSPRHSGEKETQYF
d_call: TRBD1; v_call: TRBV27; clone_size: NA; j_call: TRBJ1-4; cdr3_nt: TGTGCCAGCACTCCAGGGGGTTTTAATGAAAAACTGTTTTTT; cdr3_aa: CASTPGGFNEKLFF
d_call: NA; v_call: TRBV5-1; clone_size: NA; j_call: TRBJ2-7; cdr3_nt: TGCGCCAGCAGCTTGGGCGGAAGCTCCTACGAGCAGTACTTC; cdr3_aa: CASSLGGSSYEQYF
d_call: NA; v_call: TRBV28; clone_size: NA; j_call: TRBJ2-3; cdr3_nt: TGTGCCAGCAGTTTCCGGCTCCTTTGGTGGGACCGCACAGATACGCAGTATTTT; cdr3_aa: CASSFRLLWWDRTDTQYF
d_call: NA; v_call: TRBV2; clone_size: NA; j_call: TRBJ1-1; cdr3_nt: TGTGCCAGCAGCATCCAGGGCAAGAACACTGAAGCTTTCTTT; cdr3_aa: CASSIQGKNTEAFF
d_call: TRBD1; v_call: TRBV28; clone_size: NA; j_call: TRBJ2-6; cdr3_nt: TGTGCCAGCACAGGGGGCACCTCTGGGGCCAACGTCCTGACTTTC; cdr3_aa: CASTGGTSGANVLTF
d_call: NA; v_call: TRBV2; clone_size: NA; j_call: TRBJ1-5; cdr3_nt: TGTGCCAGCAGCGAGGGAATGGTAGGTCAGCCCCAGCATTTT; cdr3_aa: CASSEGMVGQPQHF
d_call: NA; v_call: TRBV4-1; clone_size: once; j_call: TRBJ1-1; cdr3_nt: TGCGCCAGCAGCCAAGATCATGTCCGTGGGACTGAAGCTTTCTTT; cdr3_aa: CASSQDHVRGTEAFF
d_call: NA; v_call: TRBV2; clone_size: NA; j_call: TRBJ2-7; cdr3_nt: TGTGCCAGCAGTGAAGAAGGCCCCCAATCCCGCAGCTCCTACGAGCAGTACTTC; cdr3_aa: CASSEEGPQSRSSYEQYF
d_call: NA; v_call: TRBV5-8; clone_size: NA; j_call: TRBJ1-4; cdr3_nt: TGTGCCAGCGGGGGGTTTGCTAATGAAAAACTGTTTTTT; cdr3_aa: CASGGFANEKLFF
d_call: NA; v_call: TRBV11-3; clone_size: NA; j_call: TRBJ2-7; cdr3_nt: TGTGCCAGCAGCGGCTCTGGCGAGCAGTACTTC; cdr3_aa: CASSGSGEQYF
d_call: NA; v_call: TRBV12-2; clone_size: once; j_call: TRBJ2-7; cdr3_nt: TGTGCAAGTCGCTTAACAGTCCAAAGTCCCTACGAGCAGTACTTC; cdr3_aa: CASRLTVQSPYEQYF
d_call: NA; v_call: TRBV5-5; clone_size: NA; j_call: TRBJ2-4; cdr3_nt: TGTGCCAGCAGCTCCTCCGGGTCCAAAAACATTCAGTACTTC; cdr3_aa: CASSSSGSKNIQYF
d_call: TRBD1; v_call: TRBV2; clone_size: NA; j_call: TRBJ2-2; cdr3_nt: TGTGCCAGCAGTGGGTCCGGGACAGGGTTTACCGGGGAGCTGTTTTTT; cdr3_aa: CASSGSGTGFTGELFF
d_call: NA; v_call: TRBV28; clone_size: NA; j_call: TRBJ2-7; cdr3_nt: TGTGCCAGCTCGCCCCCGACAGTCTCCTACGAGCAGTACTTC; cdr3_aa: CASSPPTVSYEQYF